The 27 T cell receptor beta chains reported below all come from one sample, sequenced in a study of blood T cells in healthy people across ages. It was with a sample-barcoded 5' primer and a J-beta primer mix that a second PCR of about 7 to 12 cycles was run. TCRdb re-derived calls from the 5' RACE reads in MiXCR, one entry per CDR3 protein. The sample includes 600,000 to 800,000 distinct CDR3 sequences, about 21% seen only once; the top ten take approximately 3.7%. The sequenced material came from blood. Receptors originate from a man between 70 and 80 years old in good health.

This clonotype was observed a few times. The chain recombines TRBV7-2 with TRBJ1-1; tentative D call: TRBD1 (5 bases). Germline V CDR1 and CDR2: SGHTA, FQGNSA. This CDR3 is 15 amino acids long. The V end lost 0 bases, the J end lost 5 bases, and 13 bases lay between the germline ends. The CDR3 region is CASSLAALGGTEAFF. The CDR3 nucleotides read TGTGCCAGCAGCTTAGCGGCATTGGGGGGAACTGAAGCTTTCTTT.

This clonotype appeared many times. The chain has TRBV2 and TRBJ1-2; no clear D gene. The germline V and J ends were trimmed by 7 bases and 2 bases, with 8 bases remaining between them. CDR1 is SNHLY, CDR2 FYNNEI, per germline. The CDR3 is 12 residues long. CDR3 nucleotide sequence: TGTGCCAGCACGACGGAAAACTATGGCTACACCTTC. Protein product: CASTTENYGYTF.

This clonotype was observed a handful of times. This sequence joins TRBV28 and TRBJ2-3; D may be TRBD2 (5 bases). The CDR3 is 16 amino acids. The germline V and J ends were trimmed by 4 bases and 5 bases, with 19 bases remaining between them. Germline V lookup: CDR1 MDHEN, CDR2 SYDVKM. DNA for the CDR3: TGTGCCAGCAGTTCCCCCTCCGGGAAGGCCGTAGATACGCAGTATTTT. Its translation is CASSSPSGKAVDTQYF.

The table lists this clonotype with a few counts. DNA of the CDR3: TGTGCCAGCAGCTCGGGGGACAGGGCTAACAATGAGCAGTTCTTC. It encodes CASSSGDRANNEQFF. V usage is TRBV11-3 and J usage is TRBJ2-1, with 9 nucleotides matching TRBD1. CDR1 and CDR2 from the germline V gene are SGHNT and YENEEA. This CDR3 region has 15 residues. V lost 4 bases to trimming and J lost 5 bases; unmatched junction nucleotides: 6.

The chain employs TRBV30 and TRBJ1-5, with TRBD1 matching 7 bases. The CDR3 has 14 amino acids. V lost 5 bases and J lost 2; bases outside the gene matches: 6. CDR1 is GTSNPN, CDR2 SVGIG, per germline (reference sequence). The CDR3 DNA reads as TGTGCCTGGGGAGGGGGCGGGGGCAATCAGCCCCAGCATTTT. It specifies CAWGGGGGNQPQHF.

This chain's CDR3 is CSANRDRESEQYF. The CDR3 coding sequence is TGCAGTGCTAACCGGGACAGGGAGAGCGAGCAGTACTTC. This chain uses TRBV20-1 with TRBJ2-7; 9 bases agree with TRBD1. V gave up 4 bases and J gave up 6 bases; unmatched junction bases: 7. Germline CDR1 and CDR2: DFQATT and SNEGSKA (reference sequence). There are 13 residues in the CDR3.

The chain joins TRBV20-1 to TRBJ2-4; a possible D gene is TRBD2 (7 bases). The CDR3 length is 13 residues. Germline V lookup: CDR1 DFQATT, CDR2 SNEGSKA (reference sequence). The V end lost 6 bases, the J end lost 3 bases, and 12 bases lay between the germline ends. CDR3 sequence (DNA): TGCAGTGCACACAGGGAGGGCAAAAACATTCAGTACTTC. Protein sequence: CSAHREGKNIQYF.

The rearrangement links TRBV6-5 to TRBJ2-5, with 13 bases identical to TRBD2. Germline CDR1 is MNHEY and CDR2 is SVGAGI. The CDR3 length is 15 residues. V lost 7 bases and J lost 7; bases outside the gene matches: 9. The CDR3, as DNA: TGTGCCAGCACCAAGGCGGGACTAGCGGGATGGACCCAGTACTTC. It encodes CASTKAGLAGWTQYF.

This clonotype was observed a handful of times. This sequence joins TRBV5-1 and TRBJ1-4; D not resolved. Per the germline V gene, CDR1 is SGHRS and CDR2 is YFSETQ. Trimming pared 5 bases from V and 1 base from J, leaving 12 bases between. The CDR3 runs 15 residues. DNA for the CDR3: TGCGCCAGCAGGGGTGAGGTCGGAACTAATGAAAAACTGTTTTTT. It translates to CASRGEVGTNEKLFF.

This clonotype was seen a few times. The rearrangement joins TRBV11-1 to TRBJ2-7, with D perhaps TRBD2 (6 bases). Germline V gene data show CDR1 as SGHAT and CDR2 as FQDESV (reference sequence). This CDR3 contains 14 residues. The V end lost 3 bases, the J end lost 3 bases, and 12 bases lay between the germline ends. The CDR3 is CASSFGGKNYEQYF. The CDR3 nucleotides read TGTGCCAGCAGCTTCGGCGGGAAGAACTACGAGCAGTACTTC.

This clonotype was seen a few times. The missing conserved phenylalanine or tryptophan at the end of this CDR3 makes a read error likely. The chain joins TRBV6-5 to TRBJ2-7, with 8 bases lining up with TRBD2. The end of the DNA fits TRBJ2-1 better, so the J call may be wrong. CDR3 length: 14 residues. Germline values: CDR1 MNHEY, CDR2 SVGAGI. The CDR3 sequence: CASSSGTRRNEQFS. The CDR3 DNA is TGTGCCAGCAGTTCCGGGACTAGGCGCAATGAGCAGTTCTCC.

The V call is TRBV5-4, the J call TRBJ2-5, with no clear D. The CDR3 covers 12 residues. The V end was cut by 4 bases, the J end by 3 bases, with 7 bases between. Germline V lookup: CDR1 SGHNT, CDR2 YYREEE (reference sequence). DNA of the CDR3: TGTGCCAGCAGCCTCATGAAAGAGACCCAGTACTTC. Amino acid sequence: CASSLMKETQYF.

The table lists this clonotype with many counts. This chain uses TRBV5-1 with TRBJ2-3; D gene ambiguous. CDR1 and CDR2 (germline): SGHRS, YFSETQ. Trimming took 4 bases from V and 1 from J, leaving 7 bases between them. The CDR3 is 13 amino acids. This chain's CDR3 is CASSGSGTDTQYF. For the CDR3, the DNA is TGCGCCAGCAGCGGGTCGGGCACAGATACGCAGTATTTT.

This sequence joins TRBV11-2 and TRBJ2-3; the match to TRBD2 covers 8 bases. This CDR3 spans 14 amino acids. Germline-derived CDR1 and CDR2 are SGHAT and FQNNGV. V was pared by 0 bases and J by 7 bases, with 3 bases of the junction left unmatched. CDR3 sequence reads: CASSLDGRAYTQYF. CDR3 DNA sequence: TGTGCCAGCAGCTTAGACGGGAGGGCATATACGCAGTATTTT. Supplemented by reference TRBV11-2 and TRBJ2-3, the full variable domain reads EAGVAQSPRYKIIEKRQSVAFWCNPISGHATLYWYQQILGQGPKLLIQFQNNGVVDDSQLPKDRFSAERLKGVDSTLKIQPAKLEDSAVYLCASSLDGRAYTQYFGPGTRLTVL.

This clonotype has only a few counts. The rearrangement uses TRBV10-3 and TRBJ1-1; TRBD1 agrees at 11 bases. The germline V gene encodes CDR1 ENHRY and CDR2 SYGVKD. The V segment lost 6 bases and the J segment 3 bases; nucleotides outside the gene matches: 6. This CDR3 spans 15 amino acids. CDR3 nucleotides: TGTGCCATCAGACCGGACAGGGGGCGGGACACTGAAGCTTTCTTT. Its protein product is CAIRPDRGRDTEAFF.

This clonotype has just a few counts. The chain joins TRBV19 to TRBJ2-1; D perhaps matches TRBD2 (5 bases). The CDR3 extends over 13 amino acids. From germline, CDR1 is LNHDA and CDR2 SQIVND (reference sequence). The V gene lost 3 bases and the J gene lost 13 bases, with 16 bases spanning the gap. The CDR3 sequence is CASSMHAYSDQFF. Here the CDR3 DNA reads TGTGCCAGTAGTATGCACGCCTATAGCGATCAGTTCTTC.

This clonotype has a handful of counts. This CDR3 reads CASSFSVQETQYF. The CDR3 bases are TGTGCCAGCAGCTTTAGTGTGCAAGAGACCCAGTACTTC. This chain links TRBV7-2 with TRBJ2-5; D gene uncertain. Trimming took 3 bases from V and 2 from J, leaving 7 bases between them. The V gene's germline CDR1 is SGHTA and CDR2 FQGNSA. The CDR3 is 13 residues long.

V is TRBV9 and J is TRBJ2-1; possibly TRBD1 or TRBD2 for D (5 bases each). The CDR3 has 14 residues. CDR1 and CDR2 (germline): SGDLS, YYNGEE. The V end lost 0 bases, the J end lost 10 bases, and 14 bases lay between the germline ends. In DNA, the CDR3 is TGTGCCAGCAGCGTAGATCGGGACGCAGGGGAGCAGTTCTTC. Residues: CASSVDRDAGEQFF.

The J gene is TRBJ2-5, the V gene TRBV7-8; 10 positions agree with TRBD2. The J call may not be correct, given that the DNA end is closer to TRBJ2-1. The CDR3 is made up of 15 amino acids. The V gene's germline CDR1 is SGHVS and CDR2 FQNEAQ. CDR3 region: CASSFPSGSANEQFF. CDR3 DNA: TGTGCCAGCAGCTTCCCTAGCGGGAGCGCAAATGAGCAGTTCTTC.

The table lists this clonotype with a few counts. CDR3 amino acids: CASSLYQGDANEKLFF. CDR3 DNA: TGTGCCAGCAGTTTATATCAAGGGGACGCGAATGAAAAACTGTTTTTT. The chain links TRBV28 to TRBJ1-4, with D possibly TRBD1 on 5 matching bases. The CDR3 runs 16 residues. The ends were cut back, 1 base at V and 5 bases at J, with 14 bases in the middle. Germline CDR1 MDHEN, CDR2 SYDVKM.

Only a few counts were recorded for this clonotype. The CDR3 region has the DNA TGTGCCAGCAGCGTCAATAGCGGACCCACCGGGGAGCTGTTTTTT. As protein: CASSVNSGPTGELFF. This rearrangement joins TRBV9 to TRBJ2-2; a weak D match, TRBD2 (6 bases). Germline loops: CDR1 SGDLS, CDR2 YYNGEE. The CDR3 totals 15 residues. Deletions cut 2 bases from V and 4 bases from J, with 12 bases between.

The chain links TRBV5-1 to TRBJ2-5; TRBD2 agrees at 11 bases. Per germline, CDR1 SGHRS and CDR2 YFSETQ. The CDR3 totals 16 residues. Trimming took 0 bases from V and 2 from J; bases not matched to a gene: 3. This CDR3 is CASSLATSGSQETQYF. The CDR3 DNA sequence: TGCGCCAGCAGCTTGGCCACTAGCGGGAGTCAAGAGACCCAGTACTTC.

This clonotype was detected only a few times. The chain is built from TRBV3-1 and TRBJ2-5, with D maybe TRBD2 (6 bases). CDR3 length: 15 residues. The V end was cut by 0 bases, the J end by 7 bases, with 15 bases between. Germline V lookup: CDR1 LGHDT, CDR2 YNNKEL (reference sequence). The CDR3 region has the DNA TGTGCCAGCAGCCAAGATTCTACGCCCGGGGGGACCCAGTACTTC. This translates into CASSQDSTPGGTQYF.

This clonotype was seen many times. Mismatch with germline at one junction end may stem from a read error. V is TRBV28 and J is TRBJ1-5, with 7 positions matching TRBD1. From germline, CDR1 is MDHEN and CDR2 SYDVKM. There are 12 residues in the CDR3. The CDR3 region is CASSSTSGTDKF. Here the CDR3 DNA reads TGTGCCAGCAGCTCTACGTCCGGGACAGATAAATTT.

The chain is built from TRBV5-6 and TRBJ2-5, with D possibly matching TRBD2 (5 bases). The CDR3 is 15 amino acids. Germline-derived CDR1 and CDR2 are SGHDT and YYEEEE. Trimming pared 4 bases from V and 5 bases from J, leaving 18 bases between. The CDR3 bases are TGTGCCAGCAGCGGCCCCGGGGAGCATTCCGAGACCCAGTACTTC. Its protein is CASSGPGEHSETQYF.

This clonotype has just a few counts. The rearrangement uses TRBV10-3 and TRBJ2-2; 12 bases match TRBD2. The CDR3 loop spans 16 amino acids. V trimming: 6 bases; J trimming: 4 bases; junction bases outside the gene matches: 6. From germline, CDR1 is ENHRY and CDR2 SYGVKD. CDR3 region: CAIRTTSGRSTGELFF. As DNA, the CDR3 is TGTGCCATCAGGACAACTAGCGGGAGGAGCACCGGGGAGCTGTTTTTT.

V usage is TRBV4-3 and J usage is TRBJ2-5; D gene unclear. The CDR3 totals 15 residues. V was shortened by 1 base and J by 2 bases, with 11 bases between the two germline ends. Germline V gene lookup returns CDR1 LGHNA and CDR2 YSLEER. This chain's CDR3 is CASSQGMANQETQYF. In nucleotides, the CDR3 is TGCGCCAGCAGCCAAGGAATGGCGAATCAAGAGACCCAGTACTTC.